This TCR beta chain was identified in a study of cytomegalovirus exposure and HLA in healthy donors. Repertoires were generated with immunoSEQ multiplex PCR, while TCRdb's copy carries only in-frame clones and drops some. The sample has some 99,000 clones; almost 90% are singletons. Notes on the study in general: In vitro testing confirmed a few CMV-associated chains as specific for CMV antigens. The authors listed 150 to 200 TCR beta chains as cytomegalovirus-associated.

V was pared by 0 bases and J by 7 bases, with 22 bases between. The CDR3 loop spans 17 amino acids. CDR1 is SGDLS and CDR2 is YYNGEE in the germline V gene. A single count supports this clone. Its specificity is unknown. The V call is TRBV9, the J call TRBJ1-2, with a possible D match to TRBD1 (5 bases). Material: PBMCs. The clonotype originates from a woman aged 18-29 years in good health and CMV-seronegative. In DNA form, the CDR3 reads TGTGCCAGCAGCGTAGATATTACACTCCCCAGGGTTATTGGCTACACCTTC. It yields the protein CASSVDITLPRVIGYTF. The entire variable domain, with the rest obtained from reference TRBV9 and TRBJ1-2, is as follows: DSGVTQTPKHLITATGQRVTLRCSPRSGDLSVYWYQQSLDQGLQFLIQYYNGEERAKGNILERFSAQQFPDLHSELNLSSLELGDSALYFCASSVDITLPRVIGYTFGSGTRLTVV.